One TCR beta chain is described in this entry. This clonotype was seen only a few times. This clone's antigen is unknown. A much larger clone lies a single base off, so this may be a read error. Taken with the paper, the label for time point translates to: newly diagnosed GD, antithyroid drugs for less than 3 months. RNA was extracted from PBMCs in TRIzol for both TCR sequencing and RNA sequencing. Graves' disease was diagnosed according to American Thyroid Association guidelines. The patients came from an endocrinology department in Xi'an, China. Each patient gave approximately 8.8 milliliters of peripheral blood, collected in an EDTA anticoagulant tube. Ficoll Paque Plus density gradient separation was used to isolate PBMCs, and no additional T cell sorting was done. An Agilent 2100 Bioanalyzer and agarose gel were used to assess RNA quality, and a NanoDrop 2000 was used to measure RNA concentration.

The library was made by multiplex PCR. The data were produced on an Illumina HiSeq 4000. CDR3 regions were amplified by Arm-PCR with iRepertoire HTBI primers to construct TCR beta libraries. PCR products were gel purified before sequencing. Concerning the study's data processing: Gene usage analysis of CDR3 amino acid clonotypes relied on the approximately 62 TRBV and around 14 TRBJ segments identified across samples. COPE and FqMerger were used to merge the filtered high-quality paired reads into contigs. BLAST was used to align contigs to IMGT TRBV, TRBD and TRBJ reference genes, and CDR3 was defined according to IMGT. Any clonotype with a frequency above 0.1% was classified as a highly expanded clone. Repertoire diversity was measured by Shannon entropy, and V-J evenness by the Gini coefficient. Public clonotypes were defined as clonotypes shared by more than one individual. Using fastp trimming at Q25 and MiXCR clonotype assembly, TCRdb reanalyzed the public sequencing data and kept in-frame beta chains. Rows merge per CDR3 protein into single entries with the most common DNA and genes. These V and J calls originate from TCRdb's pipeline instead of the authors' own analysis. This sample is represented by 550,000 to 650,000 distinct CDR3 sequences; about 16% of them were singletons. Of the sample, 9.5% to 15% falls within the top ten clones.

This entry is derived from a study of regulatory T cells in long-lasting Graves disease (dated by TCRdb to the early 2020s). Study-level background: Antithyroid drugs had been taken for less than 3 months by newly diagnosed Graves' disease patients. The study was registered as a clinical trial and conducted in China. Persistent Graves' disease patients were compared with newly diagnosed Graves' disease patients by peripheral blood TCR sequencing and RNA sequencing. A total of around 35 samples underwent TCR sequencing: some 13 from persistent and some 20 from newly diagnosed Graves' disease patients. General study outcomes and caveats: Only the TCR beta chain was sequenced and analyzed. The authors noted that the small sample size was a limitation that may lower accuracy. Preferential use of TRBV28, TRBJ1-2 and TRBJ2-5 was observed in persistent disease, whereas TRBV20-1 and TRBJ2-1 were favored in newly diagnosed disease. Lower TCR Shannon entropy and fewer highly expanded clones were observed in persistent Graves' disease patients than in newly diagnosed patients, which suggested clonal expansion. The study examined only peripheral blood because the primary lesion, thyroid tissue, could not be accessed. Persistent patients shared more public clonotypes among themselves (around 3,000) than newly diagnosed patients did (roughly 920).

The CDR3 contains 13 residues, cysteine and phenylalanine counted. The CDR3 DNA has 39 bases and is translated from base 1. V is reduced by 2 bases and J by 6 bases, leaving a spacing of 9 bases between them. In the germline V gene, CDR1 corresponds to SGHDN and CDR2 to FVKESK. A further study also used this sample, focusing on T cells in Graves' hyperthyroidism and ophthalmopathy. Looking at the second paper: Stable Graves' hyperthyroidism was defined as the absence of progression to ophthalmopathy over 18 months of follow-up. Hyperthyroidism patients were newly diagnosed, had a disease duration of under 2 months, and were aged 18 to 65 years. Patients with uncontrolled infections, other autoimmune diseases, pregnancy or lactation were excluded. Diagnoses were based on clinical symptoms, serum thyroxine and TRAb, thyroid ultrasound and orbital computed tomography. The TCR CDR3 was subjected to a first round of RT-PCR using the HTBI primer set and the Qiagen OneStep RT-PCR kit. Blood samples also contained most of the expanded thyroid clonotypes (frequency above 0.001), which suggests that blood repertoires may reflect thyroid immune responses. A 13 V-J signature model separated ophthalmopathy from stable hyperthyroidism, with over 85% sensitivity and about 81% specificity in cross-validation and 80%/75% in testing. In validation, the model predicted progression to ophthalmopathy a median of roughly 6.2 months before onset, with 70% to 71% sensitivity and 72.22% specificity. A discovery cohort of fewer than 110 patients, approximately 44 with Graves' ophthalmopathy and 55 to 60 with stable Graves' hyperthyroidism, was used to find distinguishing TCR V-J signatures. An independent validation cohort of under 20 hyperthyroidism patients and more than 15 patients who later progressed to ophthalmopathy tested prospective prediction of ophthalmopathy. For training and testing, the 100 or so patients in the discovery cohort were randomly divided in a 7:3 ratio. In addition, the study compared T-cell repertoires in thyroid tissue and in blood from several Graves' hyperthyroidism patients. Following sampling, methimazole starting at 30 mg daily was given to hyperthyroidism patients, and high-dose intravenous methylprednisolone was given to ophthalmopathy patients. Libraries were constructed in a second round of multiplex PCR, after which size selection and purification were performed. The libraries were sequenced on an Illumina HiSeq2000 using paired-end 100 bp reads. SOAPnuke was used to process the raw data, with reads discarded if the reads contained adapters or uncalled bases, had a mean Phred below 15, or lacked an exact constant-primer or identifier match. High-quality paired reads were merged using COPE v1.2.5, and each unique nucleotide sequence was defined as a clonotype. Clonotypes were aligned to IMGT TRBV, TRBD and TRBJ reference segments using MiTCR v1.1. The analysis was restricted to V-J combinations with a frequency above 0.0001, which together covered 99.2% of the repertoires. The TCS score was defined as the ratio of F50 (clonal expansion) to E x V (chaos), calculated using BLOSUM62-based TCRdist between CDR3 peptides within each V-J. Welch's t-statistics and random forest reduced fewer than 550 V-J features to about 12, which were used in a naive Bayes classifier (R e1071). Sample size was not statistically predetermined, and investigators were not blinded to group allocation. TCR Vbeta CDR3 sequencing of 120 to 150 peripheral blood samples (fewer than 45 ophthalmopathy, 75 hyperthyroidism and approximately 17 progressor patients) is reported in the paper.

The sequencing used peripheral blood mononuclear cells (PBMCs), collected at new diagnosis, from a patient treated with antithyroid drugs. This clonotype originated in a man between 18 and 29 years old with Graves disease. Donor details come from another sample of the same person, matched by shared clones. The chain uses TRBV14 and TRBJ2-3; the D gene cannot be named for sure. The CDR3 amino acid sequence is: CASSQPGRDTQYF. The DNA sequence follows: TGTGCCAGCAGCCAACCCGGCAGGGATACGCAGTATTTT.